This T cell receptor beta chain derives from a study of cytotoxic CD8 clonotypes in ibrutinib-treated CLL. Whole-study findings and limits: Shared public clonotypes were rare, and on treatment they either got smaller or stayed the same.

Only in-frame clones appear in the TCRdb table, and some are missing; sequencing was by immunoSEQ multiplex PCR. In the table there are just over 65,000 clones, approximately 70% of which are singletons. There are 18 residues in the CDR3. The germline V and J ends were trimmed by 3 bases and 7 bases, with 22 bases remaining between them. Germline V CDR1 and CDR2: LNHDA, SQIVND (reference sequence). PBMCs were cryopreserved, and roughly 2.1 micrograms of genomic DNA from them went into TCR beta libraries. This clone is categorized as medium-sized. Its target is unknown. The sample consisted of PBMCs, taken after 12 months of ibrutinib treatment. This TCR came from a human donor with chronic lymphocytic leukemia. V is TRBV19 and J is TRBJ1-6; D unresolved. This CDR3 reads CASSMRLMRGMGNSPLHF. The DNA of the CDR3 is TGTGCCAGTAGTATGCGCCTCATGCGAGGGATGGGGAATTCACCCCTCCACTTT.